The TCR beta chain described here comes from a study of CD8 T cells in ankylosing spondylitis. The CDR3 is 12 amino acids. Germline assignment: CDR1 SGDLS and CDR2 YYNGEE. Between the trimmed V and J ends, which lost 3 bases and 0 bases, there was a span of 3 bases. TCRdb re-analysed the 5' RACE reads in MiXCR, keeping a single row per CDR3 protein. The data hold around 90,000 distinct CDR3 sequences, with roughly 30% observed a single time. Many counts were recorded for this clonotype. Sample: blood, either unsorted or a sorted T cell fraction (not recorded which). This chain uses TRBV9 with TRBJ1-2; no clear D. The TCR was taken from a male donor with ankylosing spondylitis or in good health (not recorded which). The CDR3 region has the DNA TGTGCCAGCAGCGCGTCTAACTATGGCTACACCTTC. Its protein product is CASSASNYGYTF.